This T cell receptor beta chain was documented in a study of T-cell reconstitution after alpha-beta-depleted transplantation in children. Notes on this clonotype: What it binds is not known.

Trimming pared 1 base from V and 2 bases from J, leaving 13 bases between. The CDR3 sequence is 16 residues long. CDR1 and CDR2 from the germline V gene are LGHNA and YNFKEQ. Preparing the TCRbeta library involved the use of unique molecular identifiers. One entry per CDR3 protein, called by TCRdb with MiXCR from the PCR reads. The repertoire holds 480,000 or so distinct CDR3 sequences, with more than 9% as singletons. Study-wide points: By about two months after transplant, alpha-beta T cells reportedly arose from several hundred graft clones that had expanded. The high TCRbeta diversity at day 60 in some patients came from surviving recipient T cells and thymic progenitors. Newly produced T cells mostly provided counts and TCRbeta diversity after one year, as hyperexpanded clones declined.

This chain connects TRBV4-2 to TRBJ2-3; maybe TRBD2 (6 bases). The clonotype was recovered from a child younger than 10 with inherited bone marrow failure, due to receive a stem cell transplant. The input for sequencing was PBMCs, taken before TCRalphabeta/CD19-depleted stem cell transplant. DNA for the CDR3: TGTGCCAGCAGCCAAGTGGGGGGAGAAGTCACAGATACGCAGTATTTT. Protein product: CASSQVGGEVTDTQYF.